Shown below are 30 T cell receptor beta chains from a single sample sequenced in a study of Tregs in tolerant kidney transplant recipients. Clones were read by immunoSEQ multiplex PCR, and TCRdb kept only the in-frame ones, dropping some. The sample shows tens of thousands of clones, more than 85% of them seen only once. This specimen consisted of Tregs from blood, obtained before the transplant. Every receptor here comes from a human donor who received a combined kidney and bone marrow transplant.

This rearrangement joins TRBV5-5 to TRBJ2-1, with 9 positions matching TRBD1. Looked up from germline, CDR1 is SGHKS and CDR2 is YYEKEE (reference sequence). V was clipped by 4 bases and J by 3 bases; unmatched bases: 5. The CDR3 extends over 15 amino acids. The CDR3 protein is CASSPPGQGYNEQFF. Written as DNA, the CDR3 is TGTGCCAGCAGCCCACCGGGACAGGGCTACAATGAGCAGTTCTTC.

CDR3 bases: TGTGCCTGGGGTCGGCTCGGGAGTTGGGCAGATACGCAGTATTTT. Translated: CAWGRLGSWADTQYF. The chain combines TRBV30 with TRBJ2-3; TRBD2 might be the D (6 bases). This CDR3 has 15 amino acids. V lost 5 bases and J lost 4, with 19 bases in between. CDR1 and CDR2 (germline): GTSNPN, SVGIG (reference sequence).

CDR3 bases: TGTGCCAGCAGCTTGGATCCTAGCGGCTACGAGCAGTACTTC. It encodes CASSLDPSGYEQYF. V and J are TRBV5-5 and TRBJ2-7, with 7 bases matching TRBD2. The CDR3 is 14 amino acids. After removal of 0 bases from V and 3 bases from J, the junction contained 3 bases not matched to a gene. The germline V gene has CDR1 SGHKS and CDR2 YYEKEE (reference sequence).

V gene TRBV18 combines with J gene TRBJ2-1; 8 nucleotides agree with TRBD2. CDR3 length: 15 residues. With 3 bases clipped from V and 6 bases from J, the junction kept 7 bases outside the gene matches. Germline CDR1 KGHSH, CDR2 LQKENI. The CDR3 spells CASSPSAGGPNEQFF. The DNA of the CDR3 is TGTGCCAGCTCACCTTCGGCGGGAGGTCCCAATGAGCAGTTCTTC. Full variable domain (rest looked up from reference TRBV18 and TRBJ2-1): NAGVMQNPRHLVRRRGQEARLRCSPMKGHSHVYWYRQLPEEGLKFMVYLQKENIIDESGMPKERFSAEFPKEGPSILRIQQVVRGDSAAYFCASSPSAGGPNEQFFGPGTRLTVL.

The chain couples TRBV6-5 to TRBJ2-1; possibly TRBD2 for D (6 bases). CDR1 and CDR2 (germline): MNHEY, SVGAGI. The ends were cut back, 0 bases at V and 2 bases at J, with 11 bases in the middle. The CDR3 contains 16 residues. The CDR3 sequence is CASSYSGGGPYNEQFF. CDR3 DNA: TGTGCCAGCAGTTACTCTGGGGGAGGCCCCTACAATGAGCAGTTCTTC.

The V call is TRBV4-2, the J call TRBJ2-3, with 9 bases fitting TRBD1. CDR3 length: 16 amino acids. With V trimmed by 3 bases and J by 3 bases, 7 bases remained unmatched. Germline V gene data show CDR1 as LGHNA and CDR2 as YNFKEQ. CDR3 nucleotides: TGTGCCAGCAGCCACCCACAGGGGGCTGGAACAGATACGCAGTATTTT. This encodes CASSHPQGAGTDTQYF.

V is TRBV6-5 and J is TRBJ1-1; possible D gene TRBD1, 5 bases. From germline, CDR1 is MNHEY and CDR2 SVGAGI. V shed 4 bases and J shed 3 bases, with 15 bases lying between them. The CDR3 runs to 15 residues. The CDR3 DNA sequence: TGTGCCAGCAGTTGGGGAGGCCCGGGGGACACTGAAGCTTTCTTT. The encoded protein is CASSWGGPGDTEAFF.

This clone was picked up one time. The V call is TRBV15, the J call TRBJ2-1; D is uncertain. The CDR3 has 14 amino acids. Between the trimmed V and J ends, which lost 0 bases and 8 bases, there was a span of 11 bases. The germline CDR1 and CDR2 sequences are LNHNV and YYDKDF (reference sequence). CDR3 in DNA: TGTGCCACCAGCAGAGATATGGTGGGCCATGAGCAGTTCTTC. Its translation: CATSRDMVGHEQFF. Drawing the rest from reference TRBV15 and TRBJ2-1, the complete variable domain is DAMVIQNPRYQVTQFGKPVTLSCSQTLNHNVMYWYQQKSSQAPKLLFHYYDKDFNNEADTPDNFQSRRPNTSFCFLDIRSPGLGDTAMYLCATSRDMVGHEQFFGPGTRLTVL.

This clone was seen a handful of times. The V gene is TRBV11-2, the J gene TRBJ2-7; D might be TRBD1 (6 bases). The CDR3 contains 15 residues. V gave up 0 bases and J gave up 4 bases, with 13 bases separating them. Germline CDR1 SGHAT, CDR2 FQNNGV. CDR3 loop: CASSLDTGFLYEQYF. Here the CDR3 DNA reads TGTGCCAGCAGCTTAGACACAGGGTTTCTTTACGAGCAGTACTTC.

In nucleotides, the CDR3 is TGTGCCAGCAGTTTTCGGGCCTCTGGGGGGCAGTACTTC. Its translation: CASSFRASGGQYF. The chain has TRBV28 and TRBJ2-7, with D perhaps matching TRBD1 or TRBD2 (5 bases each). This CDR3 is 13 amino acids long. The V end was cut by 3 bases, the J end by 9 bases, with 15 bases between. Germline V CDR1 and CDR2: MDHEN, SYDVKM.

The chain couples TRBV10-1 to TRBJ1-4; D remains ambiguous. CDR1 and CDR2 from the germline V gene are WNHNN and SYGVQD (reference sequence). The V gene lost 10 bases and the J gene lost 6 bases, with 21 bases spanning the gap. CDR3 length: 15 residues. This CDR3 reads CATQAAGGLDEKLFF. The CDR3 nucleotides read TGCGCCACCCAGGCGGCGGGAGGCCTGGATGAAAAACTGTTTTTT.

This clone was observed once. The rearrangement joins TRBV4-1 to TRBJ2-1; 12 positions match TRBD1. The germline gives CDR1 MGHRA, CDR2 YSYEKL. CDR3 length equals 16 residues. V lost 1 base to trimming and J lost 9 bases; unmatched junction nucleotides: 7. The CDR3 spells CASSQAFGTGGIEQFF. Written as DNA, the CDR3 is TGCGCCAGCAGCCAAGCCTTCGGGACAGGGGGCATTGAGCAGTTCTTC.

The genes are TRBV29-1 and TRBJ2-1; 8 nucleotides align to TRBD1. With V trimmed by 5 bases and J by 6 bases, 9 bases remained unmatched. The CDR3 sequence is 14 residues long. Germline CDR1 and CDR2: SQVTM and ANQGSEA. Here the CDR3 reads CSVSRGRYGNEQFF. The CDR3 DNA sequence: TGCAGCGTTAGCAGGGGGCGTTACGGCAATGAGCAGTTCTTC.

V gene TRBV20-1 combines with J gene TRBJ2-3; perhaps TRBD2 as D (5 bases). The CDR3 runs to 11 residues. V was cut by 3 bases and J by 8 bases, with 9 bases left in between. Germline CDR1 reads DFQATT; CDR2 reads SNEGSKA (reference sequence). Here the CDR3 reads CSASSGSTQYF. In DNA, the CDR3 is TGCAGTGCTAGTAGTGGGAGTACGCAGTATTTT.

The J gene is TRBJ1-6, the V gene TRBV7-2; weak D call: TRBD1 (6 bases). The CDR3 runs to 14 residues. V shed 5 bases and J shed 10 bases, with 15 bases lying between them. Germline V CDR1 and CDR2: SGHTA, FQGNSA. In nucleotides, the CDR3 is TGTGCCAGCAGCCAGCGGGGGGGGCTCTCACCCCTCCACTTT. This translates into CASSQRGGLSPLHF.

About this clone: Its ends do not fully match the called genes, so a read error is possible. The chain employs TRBV29-1 and TRBJ1-2; D is possibly TRBD1 (5 bases). The CDR3 runs 12 residues. The germline CDR1 and CDR2 sequences are SQVTM and ANQGSEA. The CDR3 sequence is CSVEGAGPGYTF. The CDR3 DNA is TGCAGCGTAGAAGGCGCAGGGCCGGGCTACACCTTC. Together with reference TRBV29-1 and TRBJ1-2, the CDR3 gives the full variable domain: SAVISQKPSRDICQRGTSLTIQCQVDSQVTMMFWYRQQPGQSLTLIATANQGSEATYESGFVIDKFPISRPNLTFSTLTVSNMSPEDSSIYLCSVEGAGPGYTFGSGTRLTVV.

This clone was detected once. In nucleotides, the CDR3 is TGCGCCAGCAGCTTGGCCGGGGGAGGGACCACTGAAGCTTTCTTT. This encodes CASSLAGGGTTEAFF. This chain uses TRBV5-1 with TRBJ1-1, with D possibly being TRBD1 (5 bases). CDR1 and CDR2 (germline): SGHRS, YFSETQ. The germline V and J ends were trimmed by 0 bases and 4 bases, with 13 bases remaining between them. This CDR3 has 15 amino acids.

The CDR3 protein is CASIGGTGLPENQPQHF. DNA of the CDR3: TGTGCCAGTATTGGCGGGACAGGTCTGCCGGAAAATCAGCCCCAGCATTTT. The V and J genes are TRBV19 and TRBJ1-5; 8 nucleotides match TRBD1. The V gene end was trimmed by 7 bases and the J gene end by 4 bases; junction bases not matched to a gene: 15. Germline CDR1 and CDR2: LNHDA and SQIVND (reference sequence). This CDR3 has 17 residues.

The V and J genes are TRBV25-1 and TRBJ2-7, with no clear D. With 8 bases removed from V and 9 bases from J, the gap between germline ends came to 17 bases. Germline V gives CDR1 MGHDK, CDR2 SYGVNS. This CDR3 contains 12 residues. As DNA, the CDR3 is TGTGCCAGCGGCCTGGGCTCGGCACGGCAGTACTTC. This gives the protein CASGLGSARQYF.

The chain joins TRBV10-1 to TRBJ2-5, with 9 bases aligning to TRBD1. With V trimmed by 8 bases and J by 5 bases, 12 bases remained unmatched. CDR3 length equals 15 residues. Germline V gene data show CDR1 as WNHNN and CDR2 as SYGVQD (reference sequence). The CDR3 reads CASSPGTGRGETQYF. The CDR3, as DNA: TGCGCCAGCTCCCCCGGGACAGGGCGTGGGGAGACCCAGTACTTC.

V usage is TRBV29-1 and J usage is TRBJ2-1; 9 positions match TRBD2. This CDR3 contains 13 residues. J gave up 5 bases and V 3 bases, and 2 bases lay outside the gene matches. Germline loops: CDR1 SQVTM, CDR2 ANQGSEA. The CDR3 DNA is TGCAGCGTTGAGGGACTAGCCAACAATGAGCAGTTCTTC. It encodes CSVEGLANNEQFF.

This rearrangement joins TRBV7-8 to TRBJ2-5; perhaps TRBD2 as D (6 bases). Germline loops: CDR1 SGHVS, CDR2 FQNEAQ. V lost 3 bases and J lost 2, with 16 bases in between. The CDR3 runs to 16 residues. This CDR3 reads CASSFPVPGAQETQYF. DNA for the CDR3: TGTGCCAGCAGCTTCCCCGTCCCGGGAGCGCAAGAGACCCAGTACTTC.

The chain has TRBV19 and TRBJ2-3, with D tentatively TRBD2 (5 bases). Germline V gene sequence: CDR1 LNHDA, CDR2 SQIVND (reference sequence). The CDR3 contains 15 residues. Between the trimmed V and J ends, which lost 3 bases and 2 bases, there was a span of 12 bases. The CDR3 DNA reads TGTGCCAGTAGTATGGCCGAGGGCCACACAGATACGCAGTATTTT. This codes for CASSMAEGHTDTQYF.

This sequence joins TRBV28 and TRBJ2-7; D perhaps matches TRBD2 (7 bases). The CDR3 is made up of 18 amino acids. Germline lookup yields CDR1 MDHEN and CDR2 SYDVKM. Trimming left V 5 bases short and J 6 bases short, with 29 bases between. DNA for the CDR3: TGTGCCAGCAGTCCTCGATCCCTTAGCGCGGGGGCCGAGGGCGAGCAGTACTTC. This encodes CASSPRSLSAGAEGEQYF.

The rearrangement joins TRBV5-1 to TRBJ2-7; either TRBD1 or TRBD2 may fit D (9 bases each). CDR1 is SGHRS and CDR2 is YFSETQ in the germline V gene. CDR3 length: 15 residues. V was shortened by 4 bases and J by 4 bases, with 18 bases between the two germline ends. CDR3 region: CASSAGGTGSYEQYF. CDR3 coding DNA: TGCGCCAGCAGCGCGGGAGGGACAGGGAGTTACGAGCAGTACTTC.

The chain carries TRBV14 and TRBJ2-5; 7 bases fit TRBD2. The better agreement between TRBJ2-7 and the DNA end casts doubt on the J call. Germline CDR1 and CDR2: SGHDN and FVKESK. CDR3 length: 17 amino acids. The CDR3 DNA reads as TGTGCCAGCAGCAAGACCTCACTAGCGCGGAGCTCCTACGAGCAGTACTTC. This encodes CASSKTSLARSSYEQYF.

The rearrangement links TRBV28 to TRBJ2-1, with 14 bases fitting TRBD2. The CDR3 loop spans 19 amino acids. Trimming removed 2 bases from V and 0 bases from J; junction bases left unmatched: 6. Germline loops: CDR1 MDHEN, CDR2 SYDVKM. CDR3 nucleotide sequence: TGTGCCAGCAGTTTAGCCCCTGGGACTAGCGGGAGCTCCTACAATGAGCAGTTCTTC. The encoded protein is CASSLAPGTSGSSYNEQFF.

This clone was observed a single time. The rearrangement joins TRBV27 to TRBJ1-1, with 7 bases matching TRBD1. CDR1 is MNHEY and CDR2 is SMNVEV in the germline V gene (reference sequence). The CDR3 sequence is 13 residues long. V lost 3 bases and J lost 3; bases outside the gene matches: 1. The CDR3 nucleotides read TGTGCCAGCAGTTTCACAGGGGACACTGAAGCTTTCTTT. It is translated as CASSFTGDTEAFF.

The V and J genes are TRBV7-8 and TRBJ2-2; 7 nucleotides align to TRBD1. V shed 1 base and J 5 bases; nucleotides not matched to a gene: 10. In germline, CDR1 is SGHVS, CDR2 FQNEAQ. The CDR3 covers 17 residues. The CDR3 sequence is CASSLEGDSFSTGELFF. DNA of the CDR3: TGTGCCAGCAGCTTAGAGGGGGACAGCTTCTCAACCGGGGAGCTGTTTTTT. Drawing the rest from reference TRBV7-8 and TRBJ2-2, the complete variable domain is GAGVSQSPRYKVAKRGQDVALRCDPISGHVSLFWYQQALGQGPEFLTYFQNEAQLDKSGLPSDRFFAERPEGSVSTLKIQRTQQEDSAVYLCASSLEGDSFSTGELFFGEGSRLTVL.

This chain links TRBV6-1 with TRBJ2-1; 9 nucleotides line up with TRBD2. After removal of 1 base from V and 7 bases from J, the junction contained 5 bases not matched to a gene. The CDR3 runs 15 residues. CDR1 is MNHNS, CDR2 SASEGT, per germline. CDR3: CASSEGAGGRNEQFF. The CDR3 DNA reads as TGTGCCAGCAGTGAAGGAGCGGGAGGCCGGAATGAGCAGTTCTTC.